Presented here are 7 T cell receptor beta chains from one specimen sequenced in a study of PD-1 blockade in classical Hodgkin lymphoma. This table comes from immunoSEQ multiplex PCR, and its TCRdb copy is limited to in-frame clones, with some not included. The data contain 25,000 to 35,000 clones, roughly 80% of them singletons. Every one of the patients relapsed after autologous stem cell transplantation (brentuximab vedotin exposure was variable). The source material was peripheral blood mononuclear cells (PBMCs), sampled before the second cycle of nivolumab. The receptors here all came from a human donor with classical Hodgkin lymphoma.

This clone was seen more than once but under ten times. The rearrangement joins TRBV6-1 to TRBJ1-5, with unresolved D. Trimming cost V 3 bases and J 1 base, with 7 bases left between them. Germline V gene sequence: CDR1 MNHNS, CDR2 SASEGT. CDR3 length equals 14 residues. CDR3 DNA: TGTGCCAGCAGTGATGCCTGGAGCAATCAGCCCCAGCATTTT. Amino acid sequence: CASSDAWSNQPQHF.

CDR3 sequence: CASSLEGGNQPQHF. The CDR3 DNA reads TGTGCCAGCAGCTTGGAAGGGGGCAATCAGCCCCAGCATTTT. This rearrangement joins TRBV5-5 to TRBJ1-5, with a tentative D call TRBD1 (5 bases). This CDR3 region has 14 residues. V lost 0 bases to trimming and J lost 2 bases, with 6 bases between them. In germline, CDR1 is SGHKS, CDR2 YYEKEE (reference sequence).

J is TRBJ1-1 and V is TRBV18, with D possibly TRBD1 on 5 matching bases. The CDR3 runs to 16 residues. The V gene lost 3 bases and the J gene lost 4 bases, with 18 bases spanning the gap. Germline assignment: CDR1 KGHSH and CDR2 LQKENI. For the CDR3, the DNA is TGTGCCAGCTCACCCCGGCGGGACTCAGGAGGCACTGAAGCTTTCTTT. This translates into CASSPRRDSGGTEAFF.

The chain uses TRBV7-6 and TRBJ2-3; 8 bases align to TRBD1. V lost 5 bases, J lost 4 bases, and 11 bases stayed unmatched. CDR1 SGHVS and CDR2 FNYEAQ come from the germline V gene. The CDR3 has 16 amino acids. For the CDR3, the DNA is TGTGCCAGCAGCCTCCGAGGACAGGGTTGGTCAGATACGCAGTATTTT. This gives the protein CASSLRGQGWSDTQYF.

The V and J genes are TRBV28 and TRBJ1-5, with D possibly TRBD1 on 6 matching bases. Germline CDR1 is MDHEN and CDR2 is SYDVKM. This CDR3 is 15 amino acids long. Trimming stripped 4 bases from V and 2 bases from J, with 12 bases between. Written as DNA, the CDR3 is TGTGCCAGCAGTTCCGCAGGGGATGGCAATCAGCCCCAGCATTTT. This encodes CASSSAGDGNQPQHF.

This clone was detected only once. This sequence joins TRBV5-6 and TRBJ2-7; 7 nucleotides line up with TRBD1. The trim removed 2 bases at V and 5 bases at J, leaving 7 bases unmatched. This CDR3 comprises 14 residues. The germline V gene has CDR1 SGHDT and CDR2 YYEEEE. The CDR3, as DNA: TGTGCCAGCAGCTTCCGGCAGGGGGTCCACGAGCAGTACTTC. Residues: CASSFRQGVHEQYF.

This chain connects TRBV7-9 to TRBJ2-1; D call uncertain. This CDR3 is 13 amino acids long. From germline, CDR1 is SEHNR and CDR2 FQNEAQ (reference sequence). V gave up 1 base and J gave up 9 bases, with 10 bases separating them. CDR3 nucleotide sequence: TGTGCCAGCAGCTTAGTCTGGGGTAGTGAGCAGTTCTTC. It encodes CASSLVWGSEQFF.